Only one count was recorded for the clone carrying this T cell receptor (beta chain). Its antigen is currently unknown. The sample comes from a study of cytomegalovirus exposure and HLA in healthy donors. Study-level findings and limits: Looking again later, the authors saw that most CMV-associated TCR beta chains seemed HLA-restricted. It was in a later analysis that TCR association rates were seen to vary by HLA locus, highest for DRB1 and lowest for HLA-C. HLA alleles were associated with 16,000 or so TCR beta sequences in a later analysis at 0.05 false discovery rate. A likely sequencing artifact accounted for one observed cluster of highly shared sequence variants.

This CDR3 spans 15 amino acids. CDR1 SEHNR and CDR2 FQNEAQ come from the germline V gene (reference sequence). J was trimmed by 0 bases and V by 4 bases; bases with no gene match: 5. 13 Jbeta primers and 60 Vbeta primers were used for the PCR. TCRdb's copy holds only in-frame clones and misses some; the assay was immunoSEQ multiplex PCR. The data contain over 85,000 clones, roughly four fifths of them singletons. V gene TRBV7-9 combines with J gene TRBJ2-7, with 8 bases lining up with TRBD1. The sample comprised PBMCs. The source is a man aged 25 to 45 in good health and CMV-seronegative. The CDR3 DNA reads as TGTGCCAGCAGCTGGCGACAGGGGAACTCCTACGAGCAGTACTTC. Its protein is CASSWRQGNSYEQYF.